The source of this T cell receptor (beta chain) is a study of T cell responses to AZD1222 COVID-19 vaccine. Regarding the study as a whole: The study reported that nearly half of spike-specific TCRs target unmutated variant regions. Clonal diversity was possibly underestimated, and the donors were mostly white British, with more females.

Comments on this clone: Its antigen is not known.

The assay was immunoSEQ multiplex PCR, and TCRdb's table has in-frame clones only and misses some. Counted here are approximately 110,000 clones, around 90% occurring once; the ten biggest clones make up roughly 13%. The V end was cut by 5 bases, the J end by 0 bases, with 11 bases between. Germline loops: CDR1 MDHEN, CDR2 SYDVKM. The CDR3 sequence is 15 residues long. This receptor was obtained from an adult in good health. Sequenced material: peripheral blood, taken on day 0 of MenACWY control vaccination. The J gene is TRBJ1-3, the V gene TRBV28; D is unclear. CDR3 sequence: CASSPPRDSGNTIYF. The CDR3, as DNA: TGTGCCAGCAGTCCCCCCCGTGACTCTGGAAACACCATATATTTT.